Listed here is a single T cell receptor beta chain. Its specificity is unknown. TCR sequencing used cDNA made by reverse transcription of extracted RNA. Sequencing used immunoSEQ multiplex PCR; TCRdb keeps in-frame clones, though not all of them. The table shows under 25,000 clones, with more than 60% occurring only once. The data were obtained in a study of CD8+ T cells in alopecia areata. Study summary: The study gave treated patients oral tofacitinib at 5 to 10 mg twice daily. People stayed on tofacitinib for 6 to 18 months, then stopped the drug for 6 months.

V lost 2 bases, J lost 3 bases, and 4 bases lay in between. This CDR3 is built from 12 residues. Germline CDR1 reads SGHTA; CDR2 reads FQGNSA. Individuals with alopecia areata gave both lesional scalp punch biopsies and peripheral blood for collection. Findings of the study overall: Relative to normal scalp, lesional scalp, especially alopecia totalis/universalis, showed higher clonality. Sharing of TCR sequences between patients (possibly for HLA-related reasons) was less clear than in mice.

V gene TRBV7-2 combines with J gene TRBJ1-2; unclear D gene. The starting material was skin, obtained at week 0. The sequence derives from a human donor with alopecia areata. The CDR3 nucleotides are TGTGCCAGCAGCTTAAGGCACTATGGCTACACCTTC. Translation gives CASSLRHYGYTF.